The 13 T cell receptor beta chains below were found in one sample sequenced in a study of blood T cell repertoires in COVID-19. Profiling relied on immunoSEQ multiplex PCR, and the TCRdb table lists in-frame clones only, not all of them. The table records about 54,000 clones, about nine tenths of them present only once. Sequencing was carried out using peripheral blood. The receptors stem from a middle-aged woman with active COVID-19.

DNA of the CDR3: TGTGCCAGCAGACTAGCCCGGGACCCTACGCAGTATTTT. This encodes CASRLARDPTQYF. The chain carries TRBV6-6 and TRBJ2-3, with a possible D match to TRBD2 (6 bases). CDR3 length: 13 amino acids. The V gene's germline CDR1 is MNHNY and CDR2 SVGAGI (reference sequence). V lost 6 bases to trimming and J lost 8 bases, with 15 bases between them.

The rearrangement uses TRBV5-1 and TRBJ1-6; the D gene is possibly TRBD1 (6 bases). Germline-derived CDR1 and CDR2 are SGHRS and YFSETQ. The CDR3 sequence is 16 residues long. V lost 6 bases and J 6 bases, leaving 19 bases between the germline ends. Written as DNA, the CDR3 is TGCGCCAGCAAGGCTGGGCAGGGGATGAGTAATTCACCCCTCCACTTT. Its translation is CASKAGQGMSNSPLHF.

This CDR3 is CASSSGRQRGNEKLFF. In DNA, the CDR3 is TGTGCCAGCAGCTCTGGCAGGCAAAGGGGGAATGAAAAACTGTTTTTT. This chain joins TRBV5-4 and TRBJ1-4, with D perhaps TRBD1 (6 bases). This CDR3 is 16 amino acids long. Germline V CDR1 and CDR2: SGHNT, YYREEE (reference sequence). V shed 3 bases and J shed 5 bases, with 17 bases lying between them.

V and J are TRBV5-4 and TRBJ2-7; no reliable D call. The ends were cut back, 0 bases at V and 4 bases at J, with 11 bases in the middle. This CDR3 comprises 14 residues. Germline V gene lookup returns CDR1 SGHNT and CDR2 YYREEE (reference sequence). The CDR3 nucleotides read TGTGCCAGCAGCTTGGAGAATTCTCGGTACGAGCAGTACTTC. Residues: CASSLENSRYEQYF.

V and J are TRBV4-3 and TRBJ1-1, with 7 bases that match TRBD1. After removal of 4 bases from V and 7 bases from J, the junction contained 6 bases not matched to a gene. CDR3 size: 13 residues. The germline V gene has CDR1 LGHNA and CDR2 YSLEER. The CDR3 DNA reads as TGCGCCAGCAGCCGAGAAGGGGGCCGTGAAGCTTTCTTT. Encoded protein: CASSREGGREAFF.

The V and J genes are TRBV7-9 and TRBJ2-3; the D gene is possibly TRBD1 (5 bases). V was clipped by 0 bases and J by 3 bases, with 10 bases between them. The V gene's germline CDR1 is SEHNR and CDR2 FQNEAQ (reference sequence). There are 15 residues in the CDR3. CDR3 sequence reads: CASSLAQGRTDTQYF. As DNA, the CDR3 is TGTGCCAGCAGCTTAGCGCAGGGTAGGACAGATACGCAGTATTTT.

This rearrangement joins TRBV27 to TRBJ1-6; 9 nucleotides match TRBD1. J gave up 8 bases and V 4 bases, and 6 bases lay outside the gene matches. There are 15 residues in the CDR3. The germline V gene has CDR1 MNHEY and CDR2 SMNVEV (reference sequence). CDR3 loop: CASSSYRGRDSPLHF. CDR3 sequence (DNA): TGTGCCAGCAGTTCTTACAGGGGGCGCGATTCACCCCTCCACTTT.

The chain links TRBV4-3 to TRBJ1-2; TRBD1 agrees at 12 bases. V shed 5 bases, J shed 0 bases, and the junction held 7 bases outside the gene matches. Germline CDR1 reads LGHNA; CDR2 reads YSLEER. This CDR3 has 17 amino acids. CDR3 nucleotides: TGCGCCAGCAGCGCACCGGGACAGGGGGCGGCTAACTATGGCTACACCTTC. Its protein product is CASSAPGQGAANYGYTF.

Of note for this clone: Compared with germline, one end of the junction differs, possibly owing to a read error. The chain combines TRBV7-2 with TRBJ2-5; TRBD1 aligns across 10 bases. This CDR3 is 16 amino acids long. The germline CDR1 and CDR2 sequences are SGHTA and FQGNSA. The CDR3: CASTLEGTGAGETQYF. The CDR3 region has the DNA TGTGCCAGCACCTTAGAGGGGACAGGGGCAGGAGAGACCCAGTACTTC.

Only a few counts were recorded for this clone. The chain employs TRBV30 and TRBJ1-6, with 10 bases that match TRBD1. The germline V gene encodes CDR1 GTSNPN and CDR2 SVGIG (reference sequence). This CDR3 is 16 amino acids long. V was pared by 4 bases and J by 7 bases, with 10 bases of the junction left unmatched. CDR3 bases: TGTGCCTGGAACCCACGGACAGGGGGTTACAATTCACCCCTCCACTTT. Residues: CAWNPRTGGYNSPLHF.

J is TRBJ2-3 and V is TRBV3-1 (or the pseudogene TRBV3-2); 11 bases line up with TRBD2. The CDR3 is 16 residues long. In germline, CDR1 is LGHDT, CDR2 YNNKEL (reference sequence). Trimming took 4 bases from V and 1 from J; bases not matched to a gene: 4. CDR3 protein: CASSRGTSGGTDTQYF. The DNA of the CDR3 is TGTGCCAGCAGCCGAGGGACTAGCGGAGGCACAGATACGCAGTATTTT.

The chain carries TRBV6-6 and TRBJ2-5; D is possibly TRBD2 (6 bases). CDR3 length: 17 residues. CDR1 is MNHNY, CDR2 SVGAGI, per germline (reference sequence). The V end was cut by 5 bases, the J end by 1 base, with 20 bases between. CDR3 DNA: TGTGCCAGCAGTCGTGGAGCGGGCGCCACCATCCAAGAGACCCAGTACTTC. Protein: CASSRGAGATIQETQYF.

The chain carries TRBV3-1 (or the pseudogene TRBV3-2) and TRBJ1-2; unclear D gene. This CDR3 is 15 amino acids long. The germline V gene has CDR1 LGHDT and CDR2 YNNKEL (reference sequence). V was pared by 2 bases and J by 7 bases, with 17 bases between. CDR3 bases: TGTGCCAGCAGCCAAAAAGCCTCCGCCAGAGGTGGCTACACCTTC. Protein product: CASSQKASARGGYTF.